This is a list of T cell receptor beta chains from one sample in a study of T cell responses to AZD1222 COVID-19 vaccine. Sequencing was performed with immunoSEQ multiplex PCR; in TCRdb, only in-frame clones are kept and a portion is missing. This table has around 180,000 clones, 88% appearing once. This sample comprised peripheral blood, obtained on day 0 of AZD1222 vaccination. These receptors all stem from an adult in good health. CDR3s include the opening cysteine and the closing phenylalanine or tryptophan. Fields, in order: J gene, V gene, D gene, clone size, CDR3 DNA, CDR3 protein. D genes are given only for firm matches. Some rows mark clone size as missing; the rest say once, few, many or name a class of expanded clone.

TRBJ1-3 TRBV27 NA NA TGTGCCAGCAGTTTGGTCTGGGGCTCTGGAAACACCATATATTTT CASSLVWGSGNTIYF
TRBJ2-7 TRBV27 NA NA TGTGCCAGCAGTTTATCTCGCGGTTACCGCTACGAGCAGTACTTC CASSLSRGYRYEQYF
TRBJ2-3 TRBV5-8 NA once TGTGCCAGCAGCTTCACGGGGTCCACAGATACGCAGTATTTT CASSFTGSTDTQYF
TRBJ2-7 TRBV9 TRBD2 NA TGTGCCAGCAGTCCAAGGGCGGGGGGCTACGAGCAGTACTTC CASSPRAGGYEQYF
TRBJ1-2 TRBV13 TRBD1 NA TGTGCCAGCAGCTCACAGGGGGCCGGGTATGGCTACACCTTC CASSSQGAGYGYTF
TRBJ2-5 TRBV3-1/TRBV3-2 TRBD2 few TGTGCCAGCAGCCTCCAGCGGGGCGGCCAAGAGACCCAGTACTTC CASSLQRGGQETQYF
TRBJ2-1 TRBV9 NA NA TGTGCCAGCAGCGAGTCCCCTTACAATGAGCAGTTCTTC CASSESPYNEQFF
TRBJ2-5 TRBV2 TRBD1 NA TGTGCCAGCAGTGAGGGGACAGGGGTTCTAGAGACCCAGTACTTC CASSEGTGVLETQYF
TRBJ2-7 TRBV7-9 TRBD2 NA TGTGCCAGCAGCTCTGGACTAGCGGGTACCTCCTACGAGCAGTACTTC CASSSGLAGTSYEQYF
TRBJ1-5 TRBV7-9 TRBD1 NA TGTGCCAGCAGTTCCGACAGGGAGAGGGCTCAGCCCCAGCATTTT CASSSDRERAQPQHF
TRBJ1-1 TRBV27 NA NA TGTGCCAGCAGTTCGACAGCAATGAACACTGAAGCTTTCTTT CASSSTAMNTEAFF
TRBJ1-2 TRBV5-4 TRBD1 few TGTGCCACCCCAGCAGGGGGCCTTGGCTACACCTTC CATPAGGLGYTF
TRBJ2-5 TRBV6-5 NA NA TGTGCCAGCAGTCCCGTCGACCCGGCGCAAGAGACCCAGTACTTC CASSPVDPAQETQYF
TRBJ2-2 TRBV2 TRBD2 once TGTGCCAGCCTTAGCGGGGAGAACACCGGGGAGCTGTTTTTT CASLSGENTGELFF
TRBJ1-2 TRBV19 TRBD1 NA TGTGCCAGTAGCAACCGGGACAGGGGCGGATATCGCTACACCTTC CASSNRDRGGYRYTF
TRBJ2-7 TRBV3-1/TRBV3-2 NA NA TGTGCCAGCGAGGGAGGGACAGGAATATACGAGCAGTACTTC CASEGGTGIYEQYF
TRBJ2-7 TRBV9 TRBD1 few TGTGCCAGCAGCTCCAGACCAGGGGGCGCGGACGAGCAGTACTTC CASSSRPGGADEQYF
TRBJ2-7 TRBV10-3 TRBD2 NA TGTGCCATCAGGGGGCCTAGCGGGGCCCCAGGGAAGCCCGAGCAGTACTTC CAIRGPSGAPGKPEQYF
TRBJ1-1 TRBV30 NA NA TGTGCCTGCCTTCAGGGGATGAACACTGAAGCTTTCTTT CACLQGMNTEAFF
TRBJ2-1 TRBV27 TRBD2 NA TGTGCCAGCAGTTTATCGGCTAGCGGGTACTCCTACAATGAGCAGTTCTTC CASSLSASGYSYNEQFF
TRBJ1-1 TRBV11-2 NA NA TGTGCCAGCAGCTTAAGGGGACGGATGAACACTGAAGCTTTCTTT CASSLRGRMNTEAFF
TRBJ2-7 TRBV5-6 NA NA TGTGCCAGCAGCAGCAGGACATCCGCCTACGAGCAGTACTTC CASSSRTSAYEQYF
TRBJ1-4 TRBV12-3/TRBV12-4 NA NA TGTGCCAGCAGTTTGCGGGAAAAACTGTTTTTT CASSLREKLFF
TRBJ1-1 TRBV12-3/TRBV12-4 NA few TGTGCCAGCAGTTTAAGGGTGAACACTGAAGCTTTCTTT CASSLRVNTEAFF
TRBJ2-3 TRBV27 TRBD1 once TGTGCCAGCAGCCACGGGACAGGGTCGGCAGATACGCAGTATTTT CASSHGTGSADTQYF
TRBJ2-1 TRBV11-3 NA NA TGTGCCAGCAGCTTAGGAGGTGGGGCACATGAGCAGTTCTTC CASSLGGGAHEQFF
TRBJ1-4 TRBV7-2 TRBD1 NA TGTGCCAGCAGCTCTGGGACAGGGGTCGAAAAACTGTTTTTT CASSSGTGVEKLFF
TRBJ2-1 TRBV4-3 NA NA TGCGCCAGCAGCCGTACCAGGGAAGGCTCCTACAATGAGCAGTTCTTC CASSRTREGSYNEQFF
TRBJ2-3 TRBV9 NA NA TGTGCCAGCAGCCCCCTCGGTTCTAGGGTCCTAGGAGACACAGATACGCAGTATTTT CASSPLGSRVLGDTDTQYF
TRBJ2-1 TRBV27 TRBD2 NA TGTGCCAGCAGGAGGACTAGCGAGGTCTACAATGAGCAGTTCTTC CASRRTSEVYNEQFF
TRBJ1-4 TRBV28 NA NA TGTGCCAGCAGACTATCGGGCGCAACTAATGAAAAACTGTTTTTT CASRLSGATNEKLFF
TRBJ2-7 TRBV9 NA NA TGTGCCAGCTCAGCGGTAGACGCCGGGACCTACGAGCAGTACTTC CASSAVDAGTYEQYF
TRBJ2-7 TRBV11-2 TRBD1 NA TGTGCCAGCAGCTCCTCCTGGGACAGGAGCCCCGAGCAGTACTTC CASSSSWDRSPEQYF
TRBJ2-3 TRBV15 NA NA TGTGCCACCAGCAGAGATGGGCTGAACACAGATACGCAGTATTTT CATSRDGLNTDTQYF
TRBJ1-6 TRBV4-1 NA NA TGCGCCAGCAGCTCAGCTAGCTCCTATAATTCACCCCTCCACTTT CASSSASSYNSPLHF
TRBJ2-1 TRBV9 NA NA TGTGCCAGCAGCCCCACGAACGTGGGGGTGTACAATGAGCAGTTCTTC CASSPTNVGVYNEQFF
TRBJ1-2 TRBV6-4 TRBD1 NA TGTGCCAGCAGCCCGACAGGGGGCTATGGCTACACCTTC CASSPTGGYGYTF
TRBJ2-7 TRBV11-2 TRBD1 NA TGTGCCAGCAGCCTTCTACCCCCGCCGACAGGGGCGGCCCCCTACGAGCAGTACTTC CASSLLPPPTGAAPYEQYF
TRBJ2-7 TRBV5-1 NA once TGCGCCAGCAGCGGCGGGACCCTCTACGAGCAGTACTTC CASSGGTLYEQYF
TRBJ2-3 TRBV7-9 TRBD2 NA TGTGCCAGCAGCTTAGCGGGACTAGCGACCCCACGGGATACGCAGTATTTT CASSLAGLATPRDTQYF
TRBJ1-1 TRBV7-2 TRBD1 NA TGTGCCAGCAGCTCCCGAGGGACAGGGGTTATGGGCACTGAAGCTTTCTTT CASSSRGTGVMGTEAFF
TRBJ1-1 TRBV7-9 NA NA TGTGCCAGCAGCTTACTGGGACCGGGAGACACTGAAGCTTTCTTT CASSLLGPGDTEAFF
TRBJ2-6 TRBV3-1/TRBV3-2 NA NA TGTGCCAGCAGCCAAGATCTTTTACACGCCCGCTCTGGGGCCAACGTCCTGACTTTC CASSQDLLHARSGANVLTF
TRBJ2-7 TRBV4-2 NA NA TGTGCCAGCAGCCAGGGCGACTCGAGCTCCTACGAGCAGTACTTC CASSQGDSSSYEQYF
TRBJ1-2 TRBV7-2 TRBD1 NA TGTGCCAGCACCTCTGGGGGACAGGGGGCTCTTAGCTATGGCTACACCTTC CASTSGGQGALSYGYTF
TRBJ1-1 TRBV7-9 TRBD1 NA TGTGCCAGCAGCAGTCCACAGGGGGCGAGAGACACTGAAGCTTTCTTT CASSSPQGARDTEAFF
TRBJ2-2 TRBV4-1 TRBD1 NA TGCGCCAGCAGCCAAGTTTGGACAGGGGGAAACACCGGGGAGCTGTTTTTT CASSQVWTGGNTGELFF
TRBJ1-5 TRBV5-4 NA NA TGTGCCAGCAGCATAGAGGGTAGCAATCAGCCCCAGCATTTT CASSIEGSNQPQHF
TRBJ1-1 TRBV5-1 NA NA TGCGCCAGCAGCTACACAGGGCCGGGTGAAGCTTTCTTT CASSYTGPGEAFF
TRBJ1-5 TRBV3-1/TRBV3-2 NA NA TGTGCCAGCAGCCAAGACAGGGGAGCAACTCAGCCCCAGCATTTT CASSQDRGATQPQHF
TRBJ1-1 TRBV2 NA once TGTGCCAGCAAGAGGGGGGGGTTGGGAACTGAAGCTTTCTTT CASKRGGLGTEAFF